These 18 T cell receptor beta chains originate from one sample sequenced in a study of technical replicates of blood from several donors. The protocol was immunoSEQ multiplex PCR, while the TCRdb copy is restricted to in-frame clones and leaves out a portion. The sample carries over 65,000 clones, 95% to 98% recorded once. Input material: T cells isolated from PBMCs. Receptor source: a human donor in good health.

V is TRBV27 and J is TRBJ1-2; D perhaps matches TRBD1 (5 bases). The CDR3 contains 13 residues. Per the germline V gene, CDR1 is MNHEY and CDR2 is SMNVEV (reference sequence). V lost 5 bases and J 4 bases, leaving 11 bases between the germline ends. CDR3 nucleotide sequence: TGTGCCAGCAGTGGTACAGGAAGCTATGGCTACACCTTC. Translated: CASSGTGSYGYTF.

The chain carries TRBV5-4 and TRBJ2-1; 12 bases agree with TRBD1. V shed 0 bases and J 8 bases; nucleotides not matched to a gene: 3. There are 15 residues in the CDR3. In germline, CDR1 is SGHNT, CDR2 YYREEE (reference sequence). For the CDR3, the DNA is TGTGCCAGCAGCTTGGAGGGGACAGGGGGCGATGAGCAGTTCTTC. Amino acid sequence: CASSLEGTGGDEQFF.

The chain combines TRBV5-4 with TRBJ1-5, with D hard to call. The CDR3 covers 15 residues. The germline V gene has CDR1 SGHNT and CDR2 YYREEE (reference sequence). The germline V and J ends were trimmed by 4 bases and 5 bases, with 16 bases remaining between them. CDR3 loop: CASSAGIGLDQPQHF. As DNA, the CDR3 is TGTGCCAGCAGCGCTGGCATCGGGTTGGATCAGCCCCAGCATTTT.

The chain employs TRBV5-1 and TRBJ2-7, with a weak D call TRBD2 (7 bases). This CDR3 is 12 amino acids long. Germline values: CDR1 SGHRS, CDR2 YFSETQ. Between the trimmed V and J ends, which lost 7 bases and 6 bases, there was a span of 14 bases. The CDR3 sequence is CASSKGGGEQYF. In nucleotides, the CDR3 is TGCGCCAGCTCGAAAGGGGGGGGCGAGCAGTACTTC.

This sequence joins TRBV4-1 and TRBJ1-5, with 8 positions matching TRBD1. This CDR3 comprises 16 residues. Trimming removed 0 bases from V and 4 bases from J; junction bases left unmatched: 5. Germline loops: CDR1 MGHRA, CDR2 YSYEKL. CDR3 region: CASSQDRRTGNQPQHF. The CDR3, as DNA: TGCGCCAGCAGCCAAGATAGGAGGACAGGGAATCAGCCCCAGCATTTT.

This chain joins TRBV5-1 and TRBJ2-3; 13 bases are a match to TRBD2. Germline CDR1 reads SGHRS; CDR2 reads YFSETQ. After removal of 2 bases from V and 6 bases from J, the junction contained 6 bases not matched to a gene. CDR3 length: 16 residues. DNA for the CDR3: TGCGCCAGCAGCTTCACTAGCGGGGGGGCTGGGGATACGCAGTATTTT. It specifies CASSFTSGGAGDTQYF.

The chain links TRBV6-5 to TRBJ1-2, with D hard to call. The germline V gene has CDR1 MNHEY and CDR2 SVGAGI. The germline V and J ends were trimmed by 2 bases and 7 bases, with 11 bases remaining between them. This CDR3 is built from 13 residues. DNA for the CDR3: TGTGCCAGCAGTTACAGTTCGTTACTTGGCTACACCTTC. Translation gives CASSYSSLLGYTF.

The CDR3 sequence is CASSLVSGSSYEQYF. CDR3 DNA sequence: TGTGCCAGCAGCTTAGTTAGCGGGAGTTCCTACGAGCAGTACTTC. The V gene is TRBV11-2, the J gene TRBJ2-7; 9 nucleotides align to TRBD2. CDR1 is SGHAT, CDR2 FQNNGV, per germline. The CDR3 runs to 15 residues. V shed 1 base, J shed 1 base, and the junction held 2 bases outside the gene matches. Together with reference TRBV11-2 and TRBJ2-7, the CDR3 gives the full variable domain: EAGVAQSPRYKIIEKRQSVAFWCNPISGHATLYWYQQILGQGPKLLIQFQNNGVVDDSQLPKDRFSAERLKGVDSTLKIQPAKLEDSAVYLCASSLVSGSSYEQYFGPGTRLTVT.

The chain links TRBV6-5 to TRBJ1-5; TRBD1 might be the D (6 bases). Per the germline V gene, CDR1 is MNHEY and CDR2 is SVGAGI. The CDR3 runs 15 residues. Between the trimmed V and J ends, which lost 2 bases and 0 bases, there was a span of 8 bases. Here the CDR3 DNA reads TGTGCCAGCAGTTACAACAGGGTTAGCAATCAGCCCCAGCATTTT. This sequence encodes CASSYNRVSNQPQHF.

The CDR3 DNA is TGTGCCAGCACCCAAGGGGGCACGGAGACCCAGTACTTC. Translation gives CASTQGGTETQYF. The chain carries TRBV28 and TRBJ2-5, with 7 bases that match TRBD1. This CDR3 is 13 amino acids long. From germline, CDR1 is MDHEN and CDR2 SYDVKM. The V and J ends lost 7 bases and 5 bases, in that order; junction bases with no gene match: 7.

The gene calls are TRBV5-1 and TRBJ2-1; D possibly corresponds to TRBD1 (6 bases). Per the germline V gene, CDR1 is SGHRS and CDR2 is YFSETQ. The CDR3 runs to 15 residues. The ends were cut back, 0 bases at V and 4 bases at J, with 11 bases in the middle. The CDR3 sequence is CASSLGGGTYNEQFF. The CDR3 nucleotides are TGCGCCAGCAGCTTGGGAGGGGGAACATACAATGAGCAGTTCTTC. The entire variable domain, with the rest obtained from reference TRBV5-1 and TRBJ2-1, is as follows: KAGVTQTPRYLIKTRGQQVTLSCSPISGHRSVSWYQQTPGQGLQFLFEYFSETQRNKGNFPGRFSGRQFSNSRSEMNVSTLELGDSALYLCASSLGGGTYNEQFFGPGTRLTVL.

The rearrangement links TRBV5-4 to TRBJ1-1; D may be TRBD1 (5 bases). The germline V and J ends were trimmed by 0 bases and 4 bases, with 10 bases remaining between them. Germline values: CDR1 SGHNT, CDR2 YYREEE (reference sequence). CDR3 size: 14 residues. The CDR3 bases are TGTGCCAGCAGCTTGGGTCAGGGATTCACTGAAGCTTTCTTT. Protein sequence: CASSLGQGFTEAFF.

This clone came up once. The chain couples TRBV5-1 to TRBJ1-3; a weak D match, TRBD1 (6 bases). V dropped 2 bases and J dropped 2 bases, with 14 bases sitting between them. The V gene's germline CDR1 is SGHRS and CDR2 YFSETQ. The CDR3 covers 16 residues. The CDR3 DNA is TGCGCCAGCAGCTTAGTCGGACAGACGGCTGGAAACACCATATATTTT. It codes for CASSLVGQTAGNTIYF. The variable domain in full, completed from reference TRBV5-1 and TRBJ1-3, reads KAGVTQTPRYLIKTRGQQVTLSCSPISGHRSVSWYQQTPGQGLQFLFEYFSETQRNKGNFPGRFSGRQFSNSRSEMNVSTLELGDSALYLCASSLVGQTAGNTIYFGEGSWLTVV.

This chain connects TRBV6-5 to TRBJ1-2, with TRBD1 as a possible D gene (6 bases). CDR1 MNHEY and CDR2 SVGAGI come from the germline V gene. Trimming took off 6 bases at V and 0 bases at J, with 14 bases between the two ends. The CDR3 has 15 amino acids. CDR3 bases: TGTGCCAGCAGACCTACAGGGCTGGCTAACTATGGCTACACCTTC. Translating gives CASRPTGLANYGYTF.

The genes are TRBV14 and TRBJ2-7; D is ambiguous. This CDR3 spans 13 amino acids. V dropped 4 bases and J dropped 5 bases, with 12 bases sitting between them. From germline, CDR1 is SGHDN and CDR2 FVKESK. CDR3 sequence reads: CASSLHPSDEQYF. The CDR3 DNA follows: TGTGCCAGCAGCCTCCACCCCAGCGACGAGCAGTACTTC. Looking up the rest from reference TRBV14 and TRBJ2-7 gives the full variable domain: EAGVTQFPSHSVIEKGQTVTLRCDPISGHDNLYWYRRVMGKEIKFLLHFVKESKQDESGMPNNRFLAERTGGTYSTLKVQPAELEDSGVYFCASSLHPSDEQYFGPGTRLTVT.

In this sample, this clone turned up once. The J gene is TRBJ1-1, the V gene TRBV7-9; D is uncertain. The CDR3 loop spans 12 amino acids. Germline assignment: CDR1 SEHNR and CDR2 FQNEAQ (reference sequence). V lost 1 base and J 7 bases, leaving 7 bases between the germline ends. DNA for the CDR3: TGTGCCAGCAGCTTAGTGTCCCTTGAAGCTTTCTTT. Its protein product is CASSLVSLEAFF.

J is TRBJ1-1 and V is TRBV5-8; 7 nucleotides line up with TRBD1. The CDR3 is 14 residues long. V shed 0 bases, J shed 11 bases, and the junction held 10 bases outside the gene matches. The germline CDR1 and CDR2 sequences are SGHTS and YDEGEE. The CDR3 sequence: CASSLAGQRTVAFF. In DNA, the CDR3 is TGTGCCAGCAGCTTGGCGGGACAGAGAACAGTGGCTTTCTTT.

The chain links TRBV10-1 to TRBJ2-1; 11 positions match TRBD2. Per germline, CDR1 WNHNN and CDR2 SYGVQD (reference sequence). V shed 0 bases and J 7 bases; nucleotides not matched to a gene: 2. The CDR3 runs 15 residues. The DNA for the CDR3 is TGCGCCAGCAGTGAGTCCCTAGCGGGGGGAAATGAGCAGTTCTTC. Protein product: CASSESLAGGNEQFF.